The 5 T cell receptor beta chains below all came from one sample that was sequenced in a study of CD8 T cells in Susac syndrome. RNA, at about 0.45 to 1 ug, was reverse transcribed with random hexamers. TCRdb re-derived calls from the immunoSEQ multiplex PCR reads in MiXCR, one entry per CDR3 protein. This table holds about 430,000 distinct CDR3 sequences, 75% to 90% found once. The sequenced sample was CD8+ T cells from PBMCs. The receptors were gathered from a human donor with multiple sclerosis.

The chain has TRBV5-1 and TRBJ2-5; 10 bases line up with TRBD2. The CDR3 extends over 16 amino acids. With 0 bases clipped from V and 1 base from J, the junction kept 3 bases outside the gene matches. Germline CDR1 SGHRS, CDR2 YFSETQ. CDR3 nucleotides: TGCGCCAGCAGCTTGGCCGGACTAGCGGCCCAAGAGACCCAGTACTTC. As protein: CASSLAGLAAQETQYF.

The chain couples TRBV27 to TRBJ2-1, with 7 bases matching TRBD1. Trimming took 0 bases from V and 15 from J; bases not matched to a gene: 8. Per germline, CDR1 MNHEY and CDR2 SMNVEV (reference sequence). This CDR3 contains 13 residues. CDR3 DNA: TGTGCCAGCAGTTTATCAGAGATGACAGGGAGGTTCTTC. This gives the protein CASSLSEMTGRFF.

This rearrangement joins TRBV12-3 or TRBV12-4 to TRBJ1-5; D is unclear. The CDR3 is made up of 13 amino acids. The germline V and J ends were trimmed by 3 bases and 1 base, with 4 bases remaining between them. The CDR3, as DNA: TGTGCCAGCAGTTTTCTAAGCAATCAGCCCCAGCATTTT. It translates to CASSFLSNQPQHF.

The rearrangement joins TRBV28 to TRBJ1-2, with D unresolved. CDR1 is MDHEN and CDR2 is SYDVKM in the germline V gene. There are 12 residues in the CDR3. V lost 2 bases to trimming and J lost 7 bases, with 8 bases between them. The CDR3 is CASSLNGIGYTF. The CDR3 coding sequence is TGTGCCAGCAGTTTAAACGGGATTGGCTACACCTTC.

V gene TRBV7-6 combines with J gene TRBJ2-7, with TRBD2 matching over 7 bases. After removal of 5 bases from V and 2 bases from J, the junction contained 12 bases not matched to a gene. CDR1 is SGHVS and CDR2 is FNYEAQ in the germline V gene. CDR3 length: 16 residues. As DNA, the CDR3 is TGTGCCAGCAGCCCCCCCGGAGGGGAGGGGACCTACGAGCAGTACTTC. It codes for CASSPPGGEGTYEQYF.